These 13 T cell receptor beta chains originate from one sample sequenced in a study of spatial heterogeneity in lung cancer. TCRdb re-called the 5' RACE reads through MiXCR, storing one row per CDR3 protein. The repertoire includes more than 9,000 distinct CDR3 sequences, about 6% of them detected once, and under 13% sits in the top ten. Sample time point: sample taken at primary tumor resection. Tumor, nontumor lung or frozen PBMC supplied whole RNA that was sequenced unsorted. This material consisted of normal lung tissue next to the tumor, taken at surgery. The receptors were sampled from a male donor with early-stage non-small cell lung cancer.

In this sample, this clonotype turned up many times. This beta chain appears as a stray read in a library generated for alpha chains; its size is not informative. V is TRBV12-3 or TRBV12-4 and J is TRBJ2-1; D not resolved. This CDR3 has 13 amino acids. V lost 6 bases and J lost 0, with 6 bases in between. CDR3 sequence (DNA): TGTGCCAGCAGCCTATCCTCCTACAATGAGCAGTTCTTC. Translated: CASSLSSYNEQFF.

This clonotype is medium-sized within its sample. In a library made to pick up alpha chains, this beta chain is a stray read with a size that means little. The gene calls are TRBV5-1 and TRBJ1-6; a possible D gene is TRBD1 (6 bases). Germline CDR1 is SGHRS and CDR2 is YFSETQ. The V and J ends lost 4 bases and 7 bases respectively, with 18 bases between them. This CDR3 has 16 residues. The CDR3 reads CASSPSTAQGNSPLHF. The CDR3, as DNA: TGCGCCAGCAGCCCTTCGACCGCGCAGGGGAATTCACCCCTCCACTTT.

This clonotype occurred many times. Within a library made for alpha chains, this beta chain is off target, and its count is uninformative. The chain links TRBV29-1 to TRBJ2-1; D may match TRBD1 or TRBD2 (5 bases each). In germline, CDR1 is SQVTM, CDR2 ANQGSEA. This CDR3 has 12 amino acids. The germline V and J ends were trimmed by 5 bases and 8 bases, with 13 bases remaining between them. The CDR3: CSVHPTGHEQFF. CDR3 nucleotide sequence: TGCAGCGTTCACCCGACGGGACATGAGCAGTTCTTC.

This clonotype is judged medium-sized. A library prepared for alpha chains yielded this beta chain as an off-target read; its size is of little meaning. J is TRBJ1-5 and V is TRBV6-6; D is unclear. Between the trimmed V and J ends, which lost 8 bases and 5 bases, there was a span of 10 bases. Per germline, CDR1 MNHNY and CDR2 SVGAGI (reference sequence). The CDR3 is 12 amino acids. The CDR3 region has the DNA TGTGCCAGCTCGGTACAAGATCAGCCCCAGCATTTT. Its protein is CASSVQDQPQHF.

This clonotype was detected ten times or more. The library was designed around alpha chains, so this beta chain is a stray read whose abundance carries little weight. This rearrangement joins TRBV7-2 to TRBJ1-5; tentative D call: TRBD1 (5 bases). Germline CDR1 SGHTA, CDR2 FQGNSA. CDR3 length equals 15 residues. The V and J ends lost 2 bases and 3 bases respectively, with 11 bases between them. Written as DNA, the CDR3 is TGTGCCAGCAGCTTAATCCAGGGCGTCAATCAGCCCCAGCATTTT. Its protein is CASSLIQGVNQPQHF.

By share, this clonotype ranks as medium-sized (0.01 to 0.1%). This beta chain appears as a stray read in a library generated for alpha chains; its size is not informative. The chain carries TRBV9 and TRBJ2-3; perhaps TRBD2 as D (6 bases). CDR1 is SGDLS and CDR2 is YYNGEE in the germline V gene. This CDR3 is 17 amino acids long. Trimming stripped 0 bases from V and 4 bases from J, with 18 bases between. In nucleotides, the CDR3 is TGTGCCAGCAGCGTAGGTCCCCTGCGGGACGGGGCAGATACGCAGTATTTT. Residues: CASSVGPLRDGADTQYF. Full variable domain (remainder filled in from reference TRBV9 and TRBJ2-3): DSGVTQTPKHLITATGQRVTLRCSPRSGDLSVYWYQQSLDQGLQFLIQYYNGEERAKGNILERFSAQQFPDLHSELNLSSLELGDSALYFCASSVGPLRDGADTQYFGPGTRLTVL.

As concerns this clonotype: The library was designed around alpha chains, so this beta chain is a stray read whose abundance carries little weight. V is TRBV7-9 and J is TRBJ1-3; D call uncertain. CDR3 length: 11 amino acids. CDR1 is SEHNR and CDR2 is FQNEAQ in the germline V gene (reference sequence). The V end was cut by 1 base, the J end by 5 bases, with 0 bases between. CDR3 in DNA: TGTGCCAGCAGCTTAGGAAACACCATATATTTT. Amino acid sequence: CASSLGNTIYF.

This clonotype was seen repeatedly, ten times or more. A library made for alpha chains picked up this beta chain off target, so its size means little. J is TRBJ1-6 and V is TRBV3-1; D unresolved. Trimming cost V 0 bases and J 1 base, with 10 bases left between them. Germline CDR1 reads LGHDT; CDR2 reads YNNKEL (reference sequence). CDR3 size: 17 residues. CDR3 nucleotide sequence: TGTGCCAGCAGCCAAGATTTAGTCCTATCCTATAATTCACCCCTCCACTTT. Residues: CASSQDLVLSYNSPLHF.

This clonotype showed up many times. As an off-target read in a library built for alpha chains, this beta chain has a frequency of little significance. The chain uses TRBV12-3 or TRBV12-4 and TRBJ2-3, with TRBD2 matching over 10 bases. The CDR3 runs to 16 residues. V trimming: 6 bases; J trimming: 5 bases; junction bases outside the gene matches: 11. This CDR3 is CASSRELAGRGDTQYF. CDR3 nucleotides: TGTGCCAGCAGCCGAGAACTAGCGGGGAGGGGAGATACGCAGTATTTT.

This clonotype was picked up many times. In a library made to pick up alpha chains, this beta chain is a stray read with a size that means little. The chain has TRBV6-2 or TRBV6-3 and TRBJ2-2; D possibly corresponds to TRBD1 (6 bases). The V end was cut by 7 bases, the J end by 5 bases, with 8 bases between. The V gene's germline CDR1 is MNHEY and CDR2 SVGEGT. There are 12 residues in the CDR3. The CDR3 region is CASKRGTGELFF. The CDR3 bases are TGTGCCAGCAAGAGGGGGACCGGGGAGCTGTTTTTT.

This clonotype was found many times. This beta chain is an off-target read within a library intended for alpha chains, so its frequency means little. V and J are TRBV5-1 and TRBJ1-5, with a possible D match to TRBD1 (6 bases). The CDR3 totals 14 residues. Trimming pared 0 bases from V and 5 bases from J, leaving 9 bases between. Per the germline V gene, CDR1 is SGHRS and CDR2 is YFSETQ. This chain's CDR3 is CASSLGDTHQPQHF. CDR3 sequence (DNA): TGCGCCAGCAGCTTGGGGGACACCCATCAGCCCCAGCATTTT.

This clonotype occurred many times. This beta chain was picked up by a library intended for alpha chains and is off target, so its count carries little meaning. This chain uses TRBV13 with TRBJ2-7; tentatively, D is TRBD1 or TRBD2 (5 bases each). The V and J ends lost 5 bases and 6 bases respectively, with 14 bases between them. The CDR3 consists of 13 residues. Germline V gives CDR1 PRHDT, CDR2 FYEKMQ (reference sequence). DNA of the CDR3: TGTGCCAGCAGCCGAAACCCGGGGACCGAGCAGTACTTC. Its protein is CASSRNPGTEQYF.

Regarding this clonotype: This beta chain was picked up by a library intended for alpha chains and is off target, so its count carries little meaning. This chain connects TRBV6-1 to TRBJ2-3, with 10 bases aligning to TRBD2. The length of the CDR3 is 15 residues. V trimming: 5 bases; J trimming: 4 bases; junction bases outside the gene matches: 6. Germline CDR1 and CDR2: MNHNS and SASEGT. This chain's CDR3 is CASSLAGGRADTQYF. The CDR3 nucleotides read TGTGCCAGCAGTTTAGCGGGAGGACGGGCAGATACGCAGTATTTT.